The clone carrying this T cell receptor (beta chain) was counted a single time. No antigen is known for it. The PCR template was genomic DNA. The TCR beta CDR3 region was amplified using 30 forward and 13 reverse primers. A single record per CDR3 protein comes from TCRdb applying MiXCR to the multiplex PCR reads. This sample has more than 250,000 distinct CDR3 sequences, with roughly 48% found just once. These data belong to a study of type 1 and type 2 diabetes patients. At the level of the study: Samples came from type 1 diabetic, type 2 diabetic or nondiabetic people, recruited in China.

The CDR3 has 15 amino acids. The germline CDR1 and CDR2 sequences are MNHNS and SASEGT. V was shortened by 6 bases and J by 7 bases, with 22 bases between the two germline ends. Study-level points and caveats: Groups were not age- or gender-matched, which may bias interpretation.

Donors had no other autoimmune disease or infection in four weeks. Sequenced sample: peripheral blood mononuclear cells (PBMCs). The receptor was isolated from a man aged 18 to 29 with type 2 diabetes. The rearrangement uses TRBV6-1 and TRBJ2-7, with D perhaps TRBD2 (6 bases). Written as DNA, the CDR3 is TGTGCCAGCAGCCCCCGGAGGGGAACCACGGGTGAGCAGTACTTC. Residues: CASSPRRGTTGEQYF.